The TCR beta chain described here comes from a study of response to subunit inactivated influenza vaccine. Study-wide results and limits: New T cells are recruited in small numbers by each seasonal influenza vaccination, according to the authors' suggestion.

The junction had 5 bases not matched to a gene; V was cut back by 5 bases and J by 3 bases. Germline CDR1 DFQATT, CDR2 SNEGSKA (reference sequence). The CDR3 is 14 amino acids. TCRdb re-derived calls from the RT-PCR reads in MiXCR, one entry per CDR3 protein. The table shows 500,000 to 600,000 distinct CDR3 sequences, with around 15% occurring only once. The sample holds a few counts of this clonotype. Its specificity is not known. This clonotype originated in a man in his fifties or sixties who received an inactivated influenza vaccine. The chain couples TRBV20-1 to TRBJ2-2, with 8 bases matching TRBD1. The sequencing used PBMCs from blood, collected roughly 12 days after vaccination. The CDR3 protein is CSACRGHDTGELFF. The CDR3 DNA reads as TGCAGTGCTTGCAGGGGGCACGACACCGGGGAGCTGTTTTTT.